This entry lists 20 T cell receptor beta chains sequenced from one sample in a study of control samples from healthy donors and cancer patients. Using immunoSEQ multiplex PCR, the repertoire was profiled, and TCRdb retains in-frame clones only, with some absent. The table records approximately 100,000 clones, around 90% of them present only once. Specimen: blood. These receptor sequences come from a man aged 30-40 years in good health.

In regard to this clone: The identical CDR3 is also encoded by other nucleotide sequences in the sample. J is TRBJ2-5 and V is TRBV29-1; 8 bases align to TRBD1. The CDR3 totals 13 residues. Trimming at V came to 3 bases and at J to 2 bases, leaving 2 bases not matched to a gene. Germline assignment: CDR1 SQVTM and CDR2 ANQGSEA. This CDR3 reads CSVETGVQETQYF. CDR3 bases: TGCAGCGTTGAGACAGGGGTGCAAGAGACCCAGTACTTC.

The chain carries TRBV24-1 and TRBJ2-5; 8 nucleotides align to TRBD1. V was pared by 1 base and J by 4 bases, with 1 base of the junction left unmatched. Germline CDR1 and CDR2: KGHDR and SFDVKD. CDR3 length equals 14 residues. As DNA, the CDR3 is TGTGCCACCAGTGATTTTGACAGGGGAGAGACCCAGTACTTC. As protein: CATSDFDRGETQYF.

This chain connects TRBV5-8 to TRBJ2-4, with D hard to call. This CDR3 comprises 17 residues. The germline CDR1 and CDR2 sequences are SGHTS and YDEGEE. Trimming removed 0 bases from V and 0 bases from J, with 13 bases in between. For the CDR3, the DNA is TGTGCCAGCAGCTTGGGATGGCCAGCCTTAGCCAAAAACATTCAGTACTTC. It yields the protein CASSLGWPALAKNIQYF.

This clone showed up just a few times. The chain links TRBV27 to TRBJ1-1; D is ambiguous. The V end was cut by 7 bases, the J end by 6 bases, with 9 bases between. This CDR3 comprises 11 residues. Germline CDR1 MNHEY, CDR2 SMNVEV (reference sequence). In DNA form, the CDR3 reads TGTGCCAGCATCATGGGCGCTGAAGCTTTCTTT. Protein: CASIMGAEAFF.

This rearrangement joins TRBV19 to TRBJ1-2; the D gene is possibly TRBD1 (5 bases). The CDR3 is 13 residues long. The germline gives CDR1 LNHDA, CDR2 SQIVND (reference sequence). The V end lost 5 bases, the J end lost 8 bases, and 15 bases lay between the germline ends. The CDR3 reads CASSGAGLGGYTF. CDR3 in DNA: TGTGCCAGTAGTGGGGCAGGGTTAGGCGGCTACACCTTC. Combining the CDR3 with reference TRBV19 and TRBJ1-2 gives the whole variable domain DGGITQSPKYLFRKEGQNVTLSCEQNLNHDAMYWYRQDPGQGLRLIYYSQIVNDFQKGDIAEGYSVSREKKESFPLTVTSAQKNPTAFYLCASSGAGLGGYTFGSGTRLTVV.

The chain uses TRBV30 and TRBJ2-7; 7 bases are a match to TRBD2. The junction had 6 bases not matched to a gene; V was cut back by 0 bases and J by 4 bases. From germline, CDR1 is GTSNPN and CDR2 SVGIG (reference sequence). This CDR3 contains 14 residues. CDR3 sequence: CAWSVSASGYEQYF. In DNA, the CDR3 is TGTGCCTGGAGTGTATCGGCTAGCGGATACGAGCAGTACTTC.

This clone appeared once. The rearrangement links TRBV18 to TRBJ2-5, with D uncertain. The V end was cut by 5 bases, the J end by 4 bases, with 8 bases between. This CDR3 is built from 12 residues. Germline CDR1 reads KGHSH; CDR2 reads LQKENI. CDR3 sequence reads: CASSLLGETQYF. The CDR3 nucleotides are TGTGCCAGCTCATTGCTCGGAGAGACCCAGTACTTC.

V and J are TRBV24-1 and TRBJ2-1, with TRBD1 matching 8 bases. Unmatched junction bases numbered 14, after V lost 10 bases and J lost 10 bases. This CDR3 region has 14 residues. Germline CDR1 is KGHDR and CDR2 is SFDVKD. The CDR3 loop is CATTGTGVPGEQFF. CDR3 DNA: TGTGCCACGACCGGGACAGGAGTGCCGGGGGAGCAGTTCTTC.

In DNA, the CDR3 is TGCAGTGCTAGTTATGCGGGGAAAAACACCGGGGAGCTGTTTTTT. It specifies CSASYAGKNTGELFF. This chain connects TRBV20-1 to TRBJ2-2; possible D gene TRBD2, 6 bases. Trimming cost V 3 bases and J 2 bases, with 13 bases left between them. Germline assignment: CDR1 DFQATT and CDR2 SNEGSKA (reference sequence). This CDR3 is 15 amino acids long.

The rearrangement links TRBV7-2 to TRBJ2-1; 10 positions match TRBD2. The CDR3 spans 18 residues. Germline V gene sequence: CDR1 SGHTA, CDR2 FQGNSA. V trimming: 4 bases; J trimming: 7 bases; junction bases outside the gene matches: 16. Written as DNA, the CDR3 is TGTGCCAGCAGCTCTCGAGTTGGGAGAGCGGGAGGGCCGAATGAGCAGTTCTTC. Translation gives CASSSRVGRAGGPNEQFF.

The CDR3 DNA follows: TGTGCCAGCACGGGGCAGGCCGGGTACGAGCAGTACTTC. Its protein product is CASTGQAGYEQYF. This chain links TRBV6-6 with TRBJ2-7; D possibly matches TRBD1 or TRBD2 (5 bases each). The V and J ends lost 7 bases and 4 bases respectively, with 14 bases between them. This CDR3 is built from 13 residues. Germline V lookup: CDR1 MNHNY, CDR2 SVGAGI (reference sequence).

The count of this clone is one. V usage is TRBV7-6 and J usage is TRBJ2-5, with D unclear. This CDR3 has 13 amino acids. Per germline, CDR1 SGHVS and CDR2 FNYEAQ. Trimming removed 4 bases at V and 2 bases at J, with 8 bases between. CDR3 sequence: CASSSPGQETQYF. CDR3 DNA: TGTGCCAGCAGCTCCCCCGGGCAAGAGACCCAGTACTTC. Combining the CDR3 with reference TRBV7-6 and TRBJ2-5 gives the whole variable domain GAGVSQSPRYKVTKRGQDVALRCDPISGHVSLYWYRQALGQGPEFLTYFNYEAQQDKSGLPNDRFSAERPEGSISTLTIQRTEQRDSAMYRCASSSPGQETQYFGPGTRLLVL.

The V gene is TRBV28, the J gene TRBJ1-3; TRBD1 agrees at 9 bases. Germline V gene data show CDR1 as MDHEN and CDR2 as SYDVKM. Losses at the gene ends were 5 bases for V and 8 bases for J; bases not matched to a gene: 4. The CDR3 totals 13 residues. The CDR3, as DNA: TGTGCCAGCAGTACAGGGGGCGCAGACACCATATATTTT. Translated: CASSTGGADTIYF.

The J gene is TRBJ1-5, the V gene TRBV28; 7 positions agree with TRBD1. In germline, CDR1 is MDHEN, CDR2 SYDVKM. The CDR3 contains 14 residues. Trimming removed 5 bases from V and 7 bases from J; junction bases left unmatched: 8. The CDR3 loop is CASSPITGVQPQHF. The CDR3 nucleotides are TGTGCCAGCAGTCCCATTACAGGGGTCCAGCCCCAGCATTTT.

V gene TRBV5-3 combines with J gene TRBJ2-7, with TRBD2 identical over 7 bases. TRBV5-3 is noted as an ORF with a role that remains uncertain. Trimming removed 0 bases from V and 3 bases from J; junction bases left unmatched: 9. The CDR3 length is 16 residues. In nucleotides, the CDR3 is TGTGCCAGAAGCTTGGGAGCGGGGCGGATTCACTACGAGCAGTACTTC. Its protein is CARSLGAGRIHYEQYF.

The chain recombines TRBV7-2 with TRBJ2-3; perhaps D is TRBD1 or TRBD2 (5 bases each). Germline V gives CDR1 SGHTA, CDR2 FQGNSA. Trimming took 5 bases from V and 6 from J, leaving 18 bases between them. This CDR3 has 15 amino acids. CDR3 nucleotide sequence: TGTGCCAGCAGCCAACCGGGACCGCATGGCGATACGCAGTATTTT. It yields the protein CASSQPGPHGDTQYF. Full variable domain (missing parts from reference TRBV7-2 and TRBJ2-3): GAGVSQSPSNKVTEKGKDVELRCDPISGHTALYWYRQSLGQGLEFLIYFQGNSAPDKSGLPSDRFSAERTGGSVSTLTIQRTQQEDSAVYLCASSQPGPHGDTQYFGPGTRLTVL.

V usage is TRBV27 and J usage is TRBJ1-1; weak D call: TRBD1 (6 bases). The CDR3 runs 13 residues. CDR1 and CDR2 from the germline V gene are MNHEY and SMNVEV (reference sequence). V lost 3 bases and J lost 5, with 10 bases in between. The CDR3 bases are TGTGCCAGCAGTTTCCAGGGGACGACTGAAGCTTTCTTT. Translation gives CASSFQGTTEAFF.

This chain connects TRBV7-2 to TRBJ2-7, with D possibly being TRBD1 or TRBD2 (6 bases each). V was trimmed by 1 base and J by 3 bases, leaving 10 bases between them. The CDR3 is 14 amino acids. Germline-derived CDR1 and CDR2 are SGHTA and FQGNSA. The CDR3 loop is CASSLGGGLYEQYF. The CDR3 DNA reads TGTGCCAGCAGCTTAGGAGGGGGGCTCTACGAGCAGTACTTC. The full variable domain, with the rest looked up from reference TRBV7-2 and TRBJ2-7, is GAGVSQSPSNKVTEKGKDVELRCDPISGHTALYWYRQSLGQGLEFLIYFQGNSAPDKSGLPSDRFSAERTGGSVSTLTIQRTQQEDSAVYLCASSLGGGLYEQYFGPGTRLTVT.

The chain has TRBV7-9 and TRBJ2-7; tentatively, D is TRBD1 (6 bases). CDR1 and CDR2 (germline): SEHNR, FQNEAQ (reference sequence). V was clipped by 3 bases and J by 5 bases, with 14 bases between them. CDR3 length: 14 amino acids. CDR3 sequence: CASSFNREPDEQYF. DNA for the CDR3: TGTGCCAGCAGCTTTAACAGGGAGCCGGACGAGCAGTACTTC.

The chain combines TRBV29-1 with TRBJ2-7; 7 bases align to TRBD1. Germline loops: CDR1 SQVTM, CDR2 ANQGSEA. CDR3 length: 14 amino acids. The V and J ends lost 4 bases and 3 bases, in that order; junction bases with no gene match: 9. CDR3 protein: CSVVVGTAFYEQYF. DNA for the CDR3: TGCAGCGTTGTAGTTGGGACAGCTTTCTACGAGCAGTACTTC.